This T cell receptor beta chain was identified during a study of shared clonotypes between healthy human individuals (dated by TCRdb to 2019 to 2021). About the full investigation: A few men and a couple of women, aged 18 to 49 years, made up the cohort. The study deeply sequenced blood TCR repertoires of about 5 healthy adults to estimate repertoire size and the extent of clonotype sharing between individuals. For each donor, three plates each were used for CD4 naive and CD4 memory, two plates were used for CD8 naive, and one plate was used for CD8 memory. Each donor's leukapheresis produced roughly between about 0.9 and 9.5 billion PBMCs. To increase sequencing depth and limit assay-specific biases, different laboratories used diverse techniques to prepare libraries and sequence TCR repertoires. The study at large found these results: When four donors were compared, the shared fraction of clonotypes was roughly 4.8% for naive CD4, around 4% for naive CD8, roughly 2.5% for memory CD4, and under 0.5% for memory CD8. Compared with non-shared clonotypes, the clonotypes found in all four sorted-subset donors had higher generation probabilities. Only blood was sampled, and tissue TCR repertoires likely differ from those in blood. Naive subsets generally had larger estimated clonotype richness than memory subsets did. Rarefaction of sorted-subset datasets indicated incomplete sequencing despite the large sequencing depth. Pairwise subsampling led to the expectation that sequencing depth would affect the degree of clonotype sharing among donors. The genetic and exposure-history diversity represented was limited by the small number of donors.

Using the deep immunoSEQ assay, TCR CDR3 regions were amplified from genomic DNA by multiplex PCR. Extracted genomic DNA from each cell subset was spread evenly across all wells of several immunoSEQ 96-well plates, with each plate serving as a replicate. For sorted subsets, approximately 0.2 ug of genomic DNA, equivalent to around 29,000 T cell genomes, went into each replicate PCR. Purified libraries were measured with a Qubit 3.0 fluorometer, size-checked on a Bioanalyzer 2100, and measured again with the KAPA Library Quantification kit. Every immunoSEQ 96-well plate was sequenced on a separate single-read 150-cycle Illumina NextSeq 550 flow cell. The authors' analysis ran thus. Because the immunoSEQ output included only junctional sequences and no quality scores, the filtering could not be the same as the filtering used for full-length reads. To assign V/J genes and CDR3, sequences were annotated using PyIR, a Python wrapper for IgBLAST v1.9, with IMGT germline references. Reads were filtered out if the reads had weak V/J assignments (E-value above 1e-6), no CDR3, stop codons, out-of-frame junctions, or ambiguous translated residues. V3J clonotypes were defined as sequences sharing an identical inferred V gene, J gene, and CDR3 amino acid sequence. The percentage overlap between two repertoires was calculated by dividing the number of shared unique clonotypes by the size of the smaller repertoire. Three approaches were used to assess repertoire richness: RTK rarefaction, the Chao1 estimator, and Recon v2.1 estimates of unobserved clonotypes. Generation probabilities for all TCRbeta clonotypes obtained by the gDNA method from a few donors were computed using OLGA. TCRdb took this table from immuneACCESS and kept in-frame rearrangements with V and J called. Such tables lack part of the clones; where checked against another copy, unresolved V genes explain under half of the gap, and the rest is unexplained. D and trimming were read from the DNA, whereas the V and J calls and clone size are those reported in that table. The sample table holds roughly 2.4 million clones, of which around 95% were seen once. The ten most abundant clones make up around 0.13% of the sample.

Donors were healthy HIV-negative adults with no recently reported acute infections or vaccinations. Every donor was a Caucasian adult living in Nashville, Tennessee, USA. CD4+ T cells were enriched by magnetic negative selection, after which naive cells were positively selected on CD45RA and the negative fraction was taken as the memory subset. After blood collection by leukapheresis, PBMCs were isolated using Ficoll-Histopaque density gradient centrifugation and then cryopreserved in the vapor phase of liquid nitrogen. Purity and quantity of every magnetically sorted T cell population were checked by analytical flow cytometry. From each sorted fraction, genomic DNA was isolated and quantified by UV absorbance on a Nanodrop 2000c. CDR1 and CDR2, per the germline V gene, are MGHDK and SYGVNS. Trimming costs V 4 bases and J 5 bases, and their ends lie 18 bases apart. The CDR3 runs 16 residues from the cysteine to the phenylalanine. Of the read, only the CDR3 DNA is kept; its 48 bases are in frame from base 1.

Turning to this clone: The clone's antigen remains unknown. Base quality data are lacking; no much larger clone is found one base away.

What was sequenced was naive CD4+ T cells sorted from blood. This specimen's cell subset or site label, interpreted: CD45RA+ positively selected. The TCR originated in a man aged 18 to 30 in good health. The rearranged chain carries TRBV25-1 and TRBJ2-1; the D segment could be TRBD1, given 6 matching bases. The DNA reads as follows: TGTGCCAGCAGTGGCTTTTTGGGGGCAAGCGACAATGAGCAGTTCTTC. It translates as CASSGFLGASDNEQFF.